Listed below are T cell receptor beta chains from one sample, sequenced in a study of cytomegalovirus exposure and HLA in healthy donors. Repertoires were generated with immunoSEQ multiplex PCR, while TCRdb's copy carries only in-frame clones and drops some. This sample has about 140,000 clones; approximately 80% occur once, and the top ten carry around 1.9%. Sequencing was performed on PBMCs. Receptors were obtained from a middle-aged man in good health and CMV-seronegative. CDR3s include the opening cysteine and the closing phenylalanine or tryptophan. D genes are given only for firm matches. A row's size may be missing; if present it is once, few, many or a size class.

j_call,v_call,d_call,clone_size,cdr3_aa,cdr3_nt
TRBJ2-7,TRBV19,-,-,CASSIQGWPYEQYF,TGTGCCAGTAGTATACAGGGTTGGCCCTACGAGCAGTACTTC
TRBJ2-7,TRBV10-3,-,-,CAISDTYEQYF,TGTGCCATCAGTGACACTTACGAGCAGTACTTC
TRBJ2-7,TRBV7-8,-,-,CASSRPTTPYEQYF,TGTGCCAGCAGCCGACCGACTACCCCCTACGAGCAGTACTTC
TRBJ2-7,TRBV7-5,-,-,CVSSWFFQGYEQYF,TGTGTCAGTTCCTGGTTTTTTCAGGGGTACGAGCAGTACTTC
TRBJ2-1,TRBV11-2,TRBD1,-,CASSFSWGQGSDEQFF,TGTGCCAGCAGCTTCAGCTGGGGACAGGGGAGCGATGAGCAGTTCTTC
TRBJ2-7,TRBV7-7,TRBD1,-,CASSAGTGAYEQYF,TGTGCCAGCAGCGCCGGGACAGGGGCCTACGAGCAGTACTTC
TRBJ2-7,TRBV28,TRBD2,-,CASSQRGVRDGSFEQYF,TGTGCCAGCAGCCAACGGGGGGTCCGGGACGGGTCTTTCGAGCAGTACTTC
TRBJ2-1,TRBV18,TRBD2,-,CATSTKGSGLAGNEQFF,TGTGCCACCTCTACAAAAGGGTCCGGACTAGCGGGAAATGAGCAGTTCTTC
TRBJ1-1,TRBV5-6,-,few,CASSLPGVGRNTEAFF,TGTGCCAGCAGCTTGCCGGGGGTAGGTCGGAACACTGAAGCTTTCTTT
TRBJ1-6,TRBV2,TRBD1,once,CASTGQGGSYSPLHF,TGTGCCAGCACCGGACAGGGGGGGAGTTATTCACCCCTCCACTTT
TRBJ2-2,TRBV9,TRBD2,-,CASTLAGKAGELFF,TGTGCCAGCACCCTAGCGGGGAAGGCCGGGGAGCTGTTTTTT
TRBJ2-5,TRBV29-1,-,-,CSVVGHKETQYF,TGCAGCGTTGTGGGCCATAAAGAGACCCAGTACTTC
TRBJ2-5,TRBV11-2,-,-,CASSSSYRRSGVETQYF,TGTGCCAGCAGCTCGAGTTACAGGCGAAGTGGGGTAGAGACCCAGTACTTC
TRBJ1-2,TRBV5-1,TRBD1,once,CASSSRDRNYGYTF,TGCGCCAGCAGCAGCCGGGACAGGAACTATGGCTACACCTTC
TRBJ1-3,TRBV5-1,TRBD1,-,CASSLVPTGQGRWNTIYF,TGCGCCAGCAGCTTGGTCCCGACCGGACAGGGACGATGGAACACCATATATTTT
TRBJ1-1,TRBV9,-,-,CASSPGDTEAFF,TGTGCCAGCAGCCCGGGGGACACTGAAGCTTTCTTT
TRBJ1-2,TRBV6-5,-,-,CASSYRGARDGYTF,TGTGCCAGCAGTTACCGGGGGGCGCGGGACGGCTACACCTTC
TRBJ2-7,TRBV5-6,TRBD2,few,CASSPGLAGTYEQYF,TGTGCCAGCAGCCCGGGACTAGCGGGAACCTACGAGCAGTACTTC
TRBJ1-4,TRBV5-6,-,-,CASSLNWGTNEKLFF,TGTGCCAGCAGCTTGAACTGGGGCACTAATGAAAAACTGTTTTTT
TRBJ2-7,TRBV11-2,TRBD2,-,CASSLPRSAGGDHEQYF,TGTGCCAGCAGCTTACCCCGTTCGGCGGGAGGGGACCACGAGCAGTACTTC
TRBJ1-4,TRBV10-3,-,once,CATGPAGSTTNEKLFF,TGTGCCACAGGGCCCGCAGGGTCCACAACTAATGAAAAACTGTTTTTT
TRBJ1-4,TRBV1,-,-,CTSSQVLRQGGRNEKLFF,TGCACCAGCAGCCAAGTCCTTAGACAGGGCGGCCGTAATGAAAAACTGTTTTTT
TRBJ1-6,TRBV4-3,TRBD1,-,CASSQQTPGTGGLIYYNSPLHF,TGCGCCAGCAGCCAGCAGACTCCCGGGACAGGGGGCCTAATCTACTATAATTCACCCCTCCACTTT
TRBJ2-4,TRBV7-9,-,-,CASSLPSTQAKNSQYF,TGTGCCAGCAGCTTACCCTCCACACAAGCCAAAAACAGTCAGTACTTC